Presented here are 14 T cell receptor beta chains from one specimen sequenced in a study of human T cells and chemical hapten exposure. Time point given: patch test 1, 2 weeks after DPC sensitization. Described treatment: therapeutic diphenylcyclopropenone sensitization with weekly scalp DPC. In TCRdb, the RACE reads were re-called with MiXCR into one record per CDR3 protein. This sample has 100,000 or so distinct CDR3 sequences; 8% to 13% occur once, and the top ten carry roughly 3.2%. The input for sequencing was whole blood, taken in connection with sensitization to the hapten diphenylcyclopropenone (DPC). These receptors originate from a woman between 40 and 50 years old with alopecia areata. Some clones in this sample may be carry-over from other donors' samples.

The table lists this clonotype with a few counts. This chain links TRBV18 with TRBJ1-4; D not certain. The CDR3 totals 15 residues. Germline V lookup: CDR1 KGHSH, CDR2 LQKENI. V was shortened by 0 bases and J by 0 bases, with 5 bases between the two germline ends. CDR3 in DNA: TGTGCCAGCTCACCACCGAAGGCAACTAATGAAAAACTGTTTTTT. Translated, it gives CASSPPKATNEKLFF.

V usage is TRBV29-1 and J usage is TRBJ2-2, with D tentatively TRBD1 (6 bases). Trimming stripped 7 bases from V and 6 bases from J, with 12 bases between. Germline V gene data show CDR1 as SQVTM and CDR2 as ANQGSEA. The CDR3 sequence is 12 residues long. CDR3 region: CSAEPGAGELFF. For the CDR3, the DNA is TGCAGCGCCGAACCAGGGGCCGGGGAGCTGTTTTTT.

J is TRBJ1-5 and V is TRBV11-2; no firm D call. V dropped 1 base and J dropped 0 bases, with 7 bases sitting between them. The V gene's germline CDR1 is SGHAT and CDR2 FQNNGV. This CDR3 has 15 residues. The DNA of the CDR3 is TGTGCCAGCAGCTTAGCAGGAGATAGCAATCAGCCCCAGCATTTT. The encoded protein is CASSLAGDSNQPQHF.

This clonotype appeared many times. This chain joins TRBV18 and TRBJ2-3, with 8 bases that match TRBD2. Trimming removed 2 bases from V and 3 bases from J; junction bases left unmatched: 7. The CDR3 totals 16 residues. Germline V gives CDR1 KGHSH, CDR2 LQKENI. CDR3 protein: CASSPAEASGTDTQYF. The CDR3 DNA reads TGTGCCAGCTCACCAGCGGAGGCTAGCGGGACAGATACGCAGTATTTT.

This clonotype was counted between two and nine times. The rearrangement links TRBV28 to TRBJ2-4, with D uncertain. There are 15 residues in the CDR3. In germline, CDR1 is MDHEN, CDR2 SYDVKM. Between the trimmed V and J ends, which lost 6 bases and 0 bases, there was a span of 12 bases. DNA of the CDR3: TGTGCCAGCAGAGGCGGAGAACTAGCCAAAAACATTCAGTACTTC. Residues: CASRGGELAKNIQYF.

The CDR3 DNA sequence: TGTGCCAGCAGCTCAGGGACTACCTTCACAGATACGCAGTATTTT. Translation: CASSSGTTFTDTQYF. V usage is TRBV11-2 and J usage is TRBJ2-3, with 7 bases lining up with TRBD2. With V trimmed by 4 bases and J by 2 bases, 6 bases remained unmatched. The CDR3 loop spans 15 amino acids. The germline CDR1 and CDR2 sequences are SGHAT and FQNNGV.

The sample holds many counts of this clonotype. The chain links TRBV19 to TRBJ1-5; D is perhaps TRBD1 (5 bases). The length of the CDR3 is 15 residues. Looked up from germline, CDR1 is LNHDA and CDR2 is SQIVND (reference sequence). V was trimmed by 0 bases and J by 1 base, leaving 7 bases between them. CDR3 sequence (DNA): TGTGCCAGTAGTATAGATGGGGGAAGCAATCAGCCCCAGCATTTT. This sequence encodes CASSIDGGSNQPQHF.

The DNA of the CDR3 is TGTGCCAGTAGTACCGGGCCCCACACAGATACGCAGTATTTT. This gives the protein CASSTGPHTDTQYF. The chain recombines TRBV19 with TRBJ2-3; D ambiguous. In germline, CDR1 is LNHDA, CDR2 SQIVND (reference sequence). The CDR3 extends over 14 amino acids. The V end lost 4 bases, the J end lost 2 bases, and 10 bases lay between the germline ends. The complete variable domain, with remaining parts taken from reference TRBV19 and TRBJ2-3, reads DGGITQSPKYLFRKEGQNVTLSCEQNLNHDAMYWYRQDPGQGLRLIYYSQIVNDFQKGDIAEGYSVSREKKESFPLTVTSAQKNPTAFYLCASSTGPHTDTQYFGPGTRLTVL.

Ten or more counts support this clonotype. The chain recombines TRBV4-1 with TRBJ2-2; TRBD2 agrees at 11 bases. The CDR3 is made up of 19 amino acids. Germline V CDR1 and CDR2: MGHRA, YSYEKL. The ends lost 4 bases at V and 0 bases at J; junction bases unmatched: 10. Here the CDR3 reads CASSPPPGLAASNTGELFF. The CDR3 DNA sequence: TGCGCCAGCAGCCCCCCCCCGGGACTAGCGGCCTCGAACACCGGGGAGCTGTTTTTT.

This clonotype was seen a handful of times. The genes are TRBV5-6 and TRBJ2-3; D gene unclear. This CDR3 is built from 13 residues. The V gene lost 1 base and the J gene lost 1 base, with 4 bases spanning the gap. The germline V gene encodes CDR1 SGHDT and CDR2 YYEEEE. This chain's CDR3 is CASSLTGTDTQYF. CDR3 sequence (DNA): TGTGCCAGCAGCTTGACGGGCACAGATACGCAGTATTTT.

This clonotype has only a few counts. This chain joins TRBV14 and TRBJ1-1; possibly TRBD1 for D (5 bases). The germline V gene has CDR1 SGHDN and CDR2 FVKESK. The CDR3 has 15 amino acids. Trimming shortened V by 1 base and J by 0 bases, and 9 bases separated the two germline ends. The CDR3 region is CASSQVVRVNTEAFF. The CDR3, as DNA: TGTGCCAGCAGCCAAGTCGTCAGGGTGAACACTGAAGCTTTCTTT. The full variable domain, rest sourced from reference TRBV14 and TRBJ1-1, is EAGVTQFPSHSVIEKGQTVTLRCDPISGHDNLYWYRRVMGKEIKFLLHFVKESKQDESGMPNNRFLAERTGGTYSTLKVQPAELEDSGVYFCASSQVVRVNTEAFFGQGTRLTVV.

This clonotype was picked up many times. CDR3 sequence (DNA): TGTGCCAGCAGATTTATTGGGAACACCGGGGAGCTGTTTTTT. This sequence encodes CASRFIGNTGELFF. The chain is built from TRBV6-2 or TRBV6-3 and TRBJ2-2; D call uncertain. The V end lost 6 bases, the J end lost 1 base, and 9 bases lay between the germline ends. The CDR3 is 14 amino acids. CDR1 MNHEY and CDR2 SVGEGT come from the germline V gene.

This clonotype turned up a few times. The chain links TRBV19 to TRBJ2-1; D remains unclear. V was clipped by 5 bases and J by 7 bases, with 9 bases between them. The CDR3 has 12 amino acids. Germline loops: CDR1 LNHDA, CDR2 SQIVND (reference sequence). The CDR3 nucleotides read TGTGCCAGTAGTGCCGGGTGGAATGAGCAGTTCTTC. It translates to CASSAGWNEQFF.

The chain links TRBV27 to TRBJ2-1; 10 positions match TRBD2. The CDR3 covers 16 residues. V shed 7 bases, J shed 4 bases, and the junction held 10 bases outside the gene matches. Germline V CDR1 and CDR2: MNHEY, SMNVEV (reference sequence). The CDR3 DNA sequence: TGTGCCAGCACCCGACGGGGGACTAGCGAGTACAATGAGCAGTTCTTC. It encodes CASTRRGTSEYNEQFF.